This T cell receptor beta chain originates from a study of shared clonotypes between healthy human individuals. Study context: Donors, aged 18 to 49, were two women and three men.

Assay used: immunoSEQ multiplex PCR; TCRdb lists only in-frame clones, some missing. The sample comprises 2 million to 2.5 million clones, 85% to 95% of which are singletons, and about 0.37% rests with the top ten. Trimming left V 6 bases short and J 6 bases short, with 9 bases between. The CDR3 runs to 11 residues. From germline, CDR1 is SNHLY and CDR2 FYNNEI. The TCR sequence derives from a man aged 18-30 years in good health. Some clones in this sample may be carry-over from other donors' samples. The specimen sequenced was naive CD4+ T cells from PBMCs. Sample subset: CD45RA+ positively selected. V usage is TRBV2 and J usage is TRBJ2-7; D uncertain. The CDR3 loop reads CASSSAFEQYF. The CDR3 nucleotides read TGTGCCAGCAGCTCCGCGTTCGAGCAGTACTTC.